This TCR beta chain was found in a study of cytomegalovirus exposure and HLA in healthy donors (dated by TCRdb to 2016 to 2017). At the level of the whole study: An earlier analysis of some 600 of the donors reported about 280 Gb of sequence data and about 120 million unique TCR beta sequences obtained from around 180 million T cells. Four to six DR-DQ haplotypes were handled as single units for association and clustering because linkage in the cohort was strong. In an earlier analysis of roughly 540 of the donors, high-throughput TCR beta sequencing was used to judge whether each TCR beta V gene segment behaved as functional or pseudogenic. An early release covering 550 to 650 HLA-typed donors comprised about 300 gigabases of sequencing data and tens of millions of unique TCR sequences. Class I and class II HLA loci were covered by the typing at four-digit resolution. The study was designed to test whether signatures of past pathogen exposure could be identified by cataloging public T cell receptors. The later analysis used no new phenotypic data to find candidate immune exposures, relying instead on TCR beta sequences and their occurrence across donors. Across 398 genotyped donors of the cohort, an average of approximately 240,000 unique TCR beta nucleotide sequences per donor were sequenced, and approximately 17% of those sequences were non-productive. High-throughput TCR immunosequencing, statistical association of individual TCRs with disease status, and machine learning were combined to predict cytomegalovirus infection status. Besides the first cohort of about 730 subjects, a separate validation cohort made up of some 110 different subjects was used. Every repertoire in the discovery cohort had been generated on one and the same sequencing platform. Donor age, sex, ethnicity and CMV serostatus were compiled alongside the repertoire data. In a later analysis, previously published TCR beta repertoires from 500 to 750 donors were re-analyzed and high-resolution HLA genotyping was added so that TCR occurrence patterns could be studied. Using immunosequencing, the study profiled T cell repertoires from fewer than 700 subjects and related those repertoires to cytomegalovirus serostatus. A later genetic analysis took genome-wide SNP genotypes for about 65% of the 666 donors and used that subset as a discovery cohort. Among the roughly 400 genotyped donors, around 81% belonged to the genetic ancestry cluster associated with self-reported Caucasian donors. The number of typed donors differed by locus: about 620-640 for A, B, C, DRB1 and DQB1; approximately 530 for DQA1; roughly 600 for DPA1; and some 470 for DPB1. Here is what the overall study found, with its caveats: In a later analysis, HLA-associated TCR beta chains showed more clonal expansion and lower generation probabilities than non-associated chains that were equally common. Because counts were too low, roughly 16 rarely observed V segments, including chromosome 9 orphons, were excluded from the earlier analysis of 500 to 700 of the donors. In a later analysis, TCR association rates were found to vary across HLA loci, with the most associated TCRs seen for DRB1 alleles and the fewest for HLA-C alleles. A group of highly shared sequence variants was considered likely to be a technical artifact of the sequencing pipeline. The authors suggested that the approach could potentially be generalized to other disease states and immunological phenotypes. In an earlier analysis of around 600 of the donors, most TCR beta V segments were observed in productive rearrangements about 90% or about 30% of the time, broadly matching IMGT annotations. The 87-base-pair reads could not distinguish some IMGT-functional V segments, including TRBV6-2 and TRBV6-3, so those segments were excluded. A total of 150 to 200 TCR beta chains were listed by the study as associated with cytomegalovirus. In a later analysis, most CMV-associated TCR beta chains were found to appear HLA-restricted, with HLA associations seemingly driven largely by CMV exposure. Because some donors lacked HLA typing at each locus, the association tests relied only on the typed subset. Assigning TCR associations to individual alleles was difficult when HLA alleles, especially DR and DQ, strongly co-occurred. In a later analysis, several top co-occurrence clusters were reported to appear linked to parvovirus B19, influenza, CMV and Epstein-Barr virus. Correlated functional status among segregating V segments might reflect linkage disequilibrium, but an unknown experimental factor could not be ruled out. In both the original and validation cohorts, the classifier was reported to diagnose cytomegalovirus status with high specificity and sensitivity. In this cohort, only TCR beta chains were sequenced, and detectable features were limited by the absence of alpha or paired-chain data. A later genetic analysis reported fewer N-insertions in productive TCRs among donors in an Asian-associated ancestry cluster than the 666-donor mean. In vitro tests confirmed that a few of the cytomegalovirus-associated TCR beta chains recognize cytomegalovirus antigens. CMV serostatus was the only immune exposure information available for the cohort. While some public TCRs were present in many individuals, most TCR sequences turned up only very rarely across donors. A further reported finding was that TCR beta sequences accurately predicted the HLA-A and HLA-B alleles for most subjects in the first cohort. At a false discovery rate of 0.05, a later analysis linked 16,951 TCR beta sequences to specific HLA alleles. An association between a missense DCLRE1C variant and V-gene and J-gene trimming of TCR beta chains was found in a later genetic analysis and replicated in an independent cohort. Presence/absence analyses assumed roughly uniform sequencing depth across donors, an assumption that may not hold.

As encoded in the germline V gene, CDR1 is SNHLY while CDR2 is FYNNEI. Deletion took 7 bases off V and 7 bases off J, with a span of 19 bases between the germline ends. Counted from cysteine to phenylalanine, this CDR3 has 15 amino acids. Left in the record is the CDR3 DNA by itself, 45 bases read in frame from the first base. In total, just over 650 healthy bone marrow donors made up the cohort. At the time of sampling, every cohort member was nominally healthy, though immune exposures that went unrecorded were likely present. The donor tested CMV seropositive and was one of the 289 seropositive cohort members. A peripheral blood sample was collected from each donor, and TCR beta sequencing was performed on peripheral blood mononuclear cells. Genomic DNA extraction from the blood cell samples was performed with the Qiagen DNeasy Blood Extraction Kit. Libraries were constructed by the immunoSEQ multiplex PCR assay. A mixture of 60 forward primers for TCR Vbeta segments and 13 reverse primers for TCR Jbeta segments was used in the multiplex PCR. Amplification of the CDR3 region of rearranged TCR beta genes was performed with a multiplex PCR assay on genomic DNA. The Illumina HiSeq System was used to sequence the amplified TCR beta libraries as 87-base-pair reads. The published analysis was carried out like this. Across the 500 to 700 repertoires, a later analysis counted about 81 million unique TCR beta chains, about 10 million of which were shared by at least two donors. A nearest-neighbor algorithm error-corrected the raw reads and collapsed the reads into unique sequences, merging closely related sequences to remove PCR and sequencing errors. V, D and J gene segments were assigned by aligning CDR3 sequences to IMGT reference sequences. For a sequence to be retained, a match of at least six nucleotides to both a V gene segment and a J gene segment was required. Rearrangements were called productive when the CDR3 lacked stop codons and stayed in frame with V and J; all others were non-productive. CDR3 was defined by IMGT convention, running from the second conserved V-encoded cysteine to the conserved J-encoded phenylalanine. In an earlier analysis of around 600 of the donors, sequences lacking an unambiguous match to a single V gene segment were excluded. In an earlier analysis of 587 of the donors, V segments were called functional above 56.7% productive rearrangements and were called segregating when the between-donor standard deviation exceeded 5%. A statistical classification framework was built for diagnosing cytomegalovirus status from the catalog of TCR beta chain sequences. V and J gene assignment, in a later analysis, came from comparing TCR nucleotide sequences with IMGT/GENE-DB human TR gene sequences. The TCRdist pipeline was used in a later analysis to assign CDR3 sequences and most-parsimonious VDJ recombination scenarios. In a later analysis, every TCR beta chain was defined by the combination of its CDR3 amino acid sequence and its V-gene family, and reads without a unique V-gene family were dropped. To address suspected cross-contamination and a sequencing artifact, a later analysis removed some 620 highly shared, low-generation-probability nucleotide sequences. For each public chain, a later analysis derived a clonal expansion index from normalized ranks of inferred template counts within each repertoire. In a later analysis, generation probabilities were computed with a VDJ recombination model fitted to out-of-frame rearrangements, and the resulting probabilities were checked against IGoR. In a later analysis, hypergeometric tests were used to score TCR-TCR, TCR-HLA and TCR-CMV co-occurrence, with a repertoire-size bias correction applied to TCR pairs. A later analysis estimated false discovery rates by permuting HLA or CMV assignments 20 times. A later analysis grouped co-occurring TCRs with DBSCAN, adding TCRdist sequence similarity when clustering within HLA-allele-positive subsets. Co-occurrence clustering excluded repertoires with fewer than 30,000 or more than 120,000 public chains, plus five with anomalous nucleotide sharing. TCRdb retrieved this table from immuneACCESS and kept in-frame rearrangements only. Not all clones are present; in checked studies, unresolved V genes account for under half, and no reason is known for the remainder. The D gene and trimming were derived from the DNA, and the V and J assignments and clone size from that table. For this sample the table gives 130,000 or so clones, of which approximately 80% were detected only once. The ten most abundant clones make up under 3% of the sample.

Points on this clone: Its binding antigen is unknown. No base quality values were provided; no much bigger clone lies one nucleotide off.

Sample: PBMCs. This receptor was obtained from a woman younger than 35 in good health and CMV-seropositive. Rearrangement joined TRBV2 to TRBJ2-2; a tentative D match to TRBD2 spans 7 bases. CDR3 sequence: CASTPMGGDNGELFF. Read as DNA, the sequence is TGTGCCAGCACTCCTATGGGGGGGGACAACGGGGAGCTGTTTTTT.